The rows below give T cell receptor beta chains drawn from one sample of a study of persistence of HIV-infected CD4 T cells. Their specific antigens are unknown. Clones were read by immunoSEQ multiplex PCR, and TCRdb kept only the in-frame ones, dropping some. Counted here are some 23,000 clones, over 65% occurring once; the ten biggest clones make up around 1.9%. The sequences come from CD4+ T cells sorted from PBMCs after roughly 20-hour stimulation, collected from a patient who received antiretroviral therapy. These receptors were taken from an adult man with HIV who was CMV-seropositive. The CDR3 runs from the conserved cysteine through the conserved F or W. Each record gives: D gene, CDR3 length, clone size, V gene, J gene, CDR3 DNA, CDR3 protein. D genes are given only for firm matches. Size values are once, few and many counts, or a class for expanded clones, and some rows have none.

-	12	-	TRBV27	TRBJ1-1	TGTGCCAGCAAGGGGTGGGGGACTGAAGCTTTCTTT	CASKGWGTEAFF
-	16	-	TRBV9	TRBJ2-2	TGTGCCAGCACCCTAGGGGGGGGACAGAACACCGGGGAGCTGTTTTTT	CASTLGGGQNTGELFF
-	15	-	TRBV18	TRBJ2-1	TGTGCCAGCTCACCAAGAACAGGCTCCTACAATGAGCAGTTCTTC	CASSPRTGSYNEQFF
-	15	few	TRBV28	TRBJ1-5	TGTGCCAGCACTCCACCGGGAGGGTGGGGTCAGCCCCAGCATTTT	CASTPPGGWGQPQHF
TRBD2	19	-	TRBV6-1	TRBJ2-1	TGTGCCAGCAGTGAAGAAGGACTAGCGGGGCCGCGGTCCTACAATGAGCAGTTCTTC	CASSEEGLAGPRSYNEQFF
-	14	-	TRBV15	TRBJ1-2	TGTGCCACCAGCAGAGAAACAGGGATCTATGGCTACACCTTC	CATSRETGIYGYTF
-	15	once	TRBV10-1	TRBJ2-1	TGCGCCCAGGGGGGGCAGTCGAGCTCCTACAATGAGCAGTTCTTC	CAQGGQSSSYNEQFF
-	15	-	TRBV15	TRBJ1-3	TGTGCCACCAGCAGAGACCGTTTCTCTGGAAACACCATATATTTT	CATSRDRFSGNTIYF
TRBD1	14	-	TRBV19	TRBJ2-2	TGTGCCAGTAGCGGACAGGTAGTCGCCGGGGAGCTGTTTTTT	CASSGQVVAGELFF
-	16	-	TRBV6-5	TRBJ2-4	TGTGCCAGCAGTTACTCGAGGACAGTGGTCAAAAACATTCAGTACTTC	CASSYSRTVVKNIQYF
TRBD1	15	-	TRBV2	TRBJ1-5	TGTGCCAGCAGGGGTTCCGGGACAGAGAATCAGCCCCAGCATTTT	CASRGSGTENQPQHF
-	11	-	TRBV20-1	TRBJ2-7	TGCAGTGCTCCCCGGGAGTACGAGCAGTACTTC	CSAPREYEQYF
-	12	once	TRBV2	TRBJ2-1	TGTGCCAGCTTGACTACCTACAATGAGCAGTTCTTC	CASLTTYNEQFF
-	10	-	TRBV2	TRBJ2-7	TGTGCCAGTAGCGTCTACGAGCAGTACTTC	CASSVYEQYF
-	15	-	TRBV7-3	TRBJ1-1	TGTGCCAGCAGCTTTCTCGGGGGGATGAACACTGAAGCTTTCTTT	CASSFLGGMNTEAFF
TRBD2	15	-	TRBV7-3	TRBJ2-3	TGTGCCAGCAGCTTAAACGGGGGGGCGACAGATACGCAGTATTTT	CASSLNGGATDTQYF
-	13	-	TRBV2	TRBJ1-2	TGTGCCAGCAGTGAAGAAGGAGCCGGTGGCTACACCTTC	CASSEEGAGGYTF
-	13	-	TRBV12-3/TRBV12-4	TRBJ2-4	TGTGCCAGCGGAAAGGGTTCTCAAAACATTCAGTACTTC	CASGKGSQNIQYF
-	14	few	TRBV10-3	TRBJ2-3	TGTGCCATCAGCCCAGACTACCACACAGATACGCAGTATTTT	CAISPDYHTDTQYF
-	14	-	TRBV4-1	TRBJ1-2	TGCGCCAGCAGCCAAGCGCCAGGCTTATATGGCTACACCTTC	CASSQAPGLYGYTF
-	16	few	TRBV24-1	TRBJ1-2	TGTGCCACCAGTGAGGGTGACAGACACTTTAACTATGGCTACACCTTC	CATSEGDRHFNYGYTF
-	16	-	TRBV7-2	TRBJ2-7	TGTGCCAGCAGCATCCCAGGACGACAGGTTCTACGCGAGCAGTACTTC	CASSIPGRQVLREQYF
TRBD1	14	once	TRBV10-3	TRBJ2-3	TGTGCCATCAGACAGGGGACAAGCACAGATACGCAGTATTTT	CAIRQGTSTDTQYF
-	14	-	TRBV7-2	TRBJ2-3	TGTGCCAGCAGCTTAGGTGTCGAAACAGATACGCAGTATTTT	CASSLGVETDTQYF
TRBD1	18	-	TRBV7-8	TRBJ1-1	TGTGCCAGCAGCTTAGCCGCCGGGACAGGGTACATGGACACTGAAGCTTTCTTT	CASSLAAGTGYMDTEAFF
TRBD1	16	-	TRBV5-1	TRBJ1-1	TGCGCCAGCAGCCAGCAGGGACAGGGGTTGAACACTGAAGCTTTCTTT	CASSQQGQGLNTEAFF
-	11	-	TRBV2	TRBJ2-7	TGTGCCAGCAGTCCCCTCCGCGAGCAGTACTTC	CASSPLREQYF
TRBD2	15	few	TRBV2	TRBJ2-1	TGTGCCAGCAGCGTCGGACTAGCCGCCTACAATGAGCAGTTCTTC	CASSVGLAAYNEQFF
TRBD1	14	-	TRBV13	TRBJ1-4	TGTGCCAGCAGCCAACAGGGGGCTAATGAAAAACTGTTTTTT	CASSQQGANEKLFF
-	16	few	TRBV24-1	TRBJ1-3	TGTGCCACCAGTGATTTAAAGGGGCTCTCTGGAAACACCATATATTTT	CATSDLKGLSGNTIYF
-	16	once	TRBV4-2	TRBJ2-7	TGTGCCAGCAGCCAAGAGGTCGAACTATTAGCCTACGAGCAGTACTTC	CASSQEVELLAYEQYF
-	14	-	TRBV30	TRBJ1-2	TGTGCCTGGAGTTTTGCCGGTGGGGGCTATGGCTACACCTTC	CAWSFAGGGYGYTF